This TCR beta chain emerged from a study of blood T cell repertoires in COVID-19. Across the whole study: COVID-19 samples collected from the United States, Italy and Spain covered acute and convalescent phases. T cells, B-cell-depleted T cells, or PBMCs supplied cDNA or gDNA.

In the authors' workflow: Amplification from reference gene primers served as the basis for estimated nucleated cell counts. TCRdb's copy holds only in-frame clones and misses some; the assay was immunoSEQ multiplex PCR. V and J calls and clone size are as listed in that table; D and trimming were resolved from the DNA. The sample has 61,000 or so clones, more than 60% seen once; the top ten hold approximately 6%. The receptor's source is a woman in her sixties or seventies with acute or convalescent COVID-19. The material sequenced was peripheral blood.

The CDR3 DNA follows: TGTGCCACCCGCGACTCGACGGGGAGTGAGACCCAGTACTTC. Its protein product is CATRDSTGSETQYF. V is TRBV4-2 and J is TRBJ2-5, with a possible D match to TRBD2 (5 bases). CDR3 length: 14 amino acids. Trimming left V 10 bases short and J 5 bases short, with 20 bases between. CDR1 is LGHNA, CDR2 YNFKEQ, per germline.